Included here is one T cell receptor (beta chain) sequence, with context. The CDR3 runs to 17 residues. Deletions cut 6 bases from V and 12 bases from J, with 30 bases between. Germline loops: CDR1 LNHDA, CDR2 SQIVND (reference sequence). The assay was immunoSEQ multiplex PCR, and TCRdb's table has in-frame clones only and misses some. Of 30,000 to 50,000 clones listed, around 87% are singletons. The data derive from a study of blood T cell repertoires in COVID-19. Study-wide context: Whether acute or convalescent, the COVID-19 samples came from the United States, Italy and Spain.

This TCR came from a man aged 45-60 years with active or convalescent COVID-19. Sample: peripheral blood. The chain combines TRBV19 with TRBJ2-1; weak D call: TRBD2 (7 bases). The CDR3, as DNA: TGTGCCAGTAGCCCTGGCGCGGTAATAGCGGGTGAACAGGGGCAGTTCTTC. Translating it yields CASSPGAVIAGEQGQFF.